A selection of T cell receptor beta chains follows, all from one sample in a study of immune evolution from preneoplasia to lung adenocarcinoma. Some clones are missing from TCRdb's copy, which holds only in-frame ones; the method was immunoSEQ multiplex PCR. The profile shows about 4,700 clones, 76% of them singletons. The sample was FFPE adjacent normal lung tissue. These receptor sequences come from a person aged 55-85 years with lung adenocarcinoma. The CDR3 runs from the conserved cysteine through the conserved F or W. Fields, in order: V gene, J gene, CDR3 protein.

v_call: TRBV27; j_call: TRBJ2-7; cdr3_aa: CASSLFSVGLYEQYF
v_call: TRBV5-1; j_call: TRBJ1-1; cdr3_aa: CASSQSIGEAFF
v_call: TRBV7-8; j_call: TRBJ1-5; cdr3_aa: CASSRDSVNQPQHF
v_call: TRBV11-2; j_call: TRBJ2-5; cdr3_aa: CASSLELREETQYF
v_call: TRBV19; j_call: TRBJ2-7; cdr3_aa: CASSIVAGPYEQYF
v_call: TRBV13; j_call: TRBJ1-1; cdr3_aa: CASSPITGVNTEAFF
v_call: TRBV7-2; j_call: TRBJ1-5; cdr3_aa: CASSSQGLGQPQHF
v_call: TRBV5-1; j_call: TRBJ2-3; cdr3_aa: CASTGGGRASTDTQYF
v_call: TRBV4-2; j_call: TRBJ1-3; cdr3_aa: CASDTTGSSGNTIYF
v_call: TRBV7-7; j_call: TRBJ2-1; cdr3_aa: CASSLGFMGEQFF
v_call: TRBV4-3; j_call: TRBJ2-1; cdr3_aa: CASSQDYPLGYNEQFF
v_call: TRBV10-2; j_call: TRBJ1-4; cdr3_aa: CASSESTGGVEKLFF
v_call: TRBV5-6; j_call: TRBJ1-1; cdr3_aa: CASASPRQGFTEAFF
v_call: TRBV6-6; j_call: TRBJ1-2; cdr3_aa: CASKPSGGSYGYTF
v_call: TRBV5-1; j_call: TRBJ1-5; cdr3_aa: CASSLAGNQPQHF
v_call: TRBV4-3; j_call: TRBJ1-5; cdr3_aa: CASSMEGGNQPQHF
v_call: TRBV2; j_call: TRBJ1-5; cdr3_aa: CASSDEGAPNQPQHF
v_call: TRBV6-5; j_call: TRBJ1-3; cdr3_aa: CASSYSKGPSGNTIYF
v_call: TRBV7-9; j_call: TRBJ1-2; cdr3_aa: CASSPGRVGYGYTF
v_call: TRBV2; j_call: TRBJ1-2; cdr3_aa: CASSESTVYGYTF
v_call: TRBV6-6; j_call: TRBJ1-1; cdr3_aa: CASSWGQGVLNTEAFF
v_call: TRBV7-9; j_call: TRBJ2-5; cdr3_aa: CASSLEGGAETQYF
v_call: TRBV6-5; j_call: TRBJ2-3; cdr3_aa: CASRPGPSTTDTQYF
v_call: TRBV28; j_call: TRBJ1-5; cdr3_aa: CASGTGNQPQHF
v_call: TRBV19; j_call: TRBJ1-2; cdr3_aa: CASSITGTGFWGYTF
v_call: TRBV7-9; j_call: TRBJ1-1; cdr3_aa: CASSDPVALDRLNTEAFF
v_call: TRBV29-1; j_call: TRBJ1-1; cdr3_aa: CSVGRGRFAFF
v_call: TRBV5-1; j_call: TRBJ1-4; cdr3_aa: CASSLGGQPGEKLFF
v_call: TRBV11-2; j_call: TRBJ2-5; cdr3_aa: CASSHERKETQYF
v_call: TRBV9; j_call: TRBJ2-2; cdr3_aa: CASSVGTGINTGELFF
v_call: TRBV4-3; j_call: TRBJ1-1; cdr3_aa: CASSQDYRTGEAFF
v_call: TRBV7-6; j_call: TRBJ2-7; cdr3_aa: CASSLGDSAYEQYF
v_call: TRBV14; j_call: TRBJ1-3; cdr3_aa: CASSQDKASSGNTIYF
v_call: TRBV28; j_call: TRBJ1-2; cdr3_aa: CASRQPGQGNGYTF
v_call: TRBV4-3; j_call: TRBJ1-2; cdr3_aa: CASSHRGGANYGYTF
v_call: TRBV11-2; j_call: TRBJ1-5; cdr3_aa: CASSLGQGRQPQHF
v_call: TRBV7-9; j_call: TRBJ2-2; cdr3_aa: CASSLVGGLGTGELFF
v_call: TRBV6-1; j_call: TRBJ1-4; cdr3_aa: CASSAGPVIGLFF
v_call: TRBV9; j_call: TRBJ1-1; cdr3_aa: CASSVASGEGGKAFF
v_call: TRBV7-8; j_call: TRBJ1-1; cdr3_aa: CASSPGHSEAFF
v_call: TRBV5-6; j_call: TRBJ1-2; cdr3_aa: CASGAGASAYGYTF
v_call: TRBV28; j_call: TRBJ2-7; cdr3_aa: CASSSLLNYEQYF
v_call: TRBV6-1; j_call: TRBJ1-5; cdr3_aa: CASSEGQGLNQPQHF
v_call: TRBV10-3; j_call: TRBJ1-2; cdr3_aa: CAISGDRVYGYTF
v_call: TRBV10-1; j_call: TRBJ1-2; cdr3_aa: CASSPAVCYGYTF